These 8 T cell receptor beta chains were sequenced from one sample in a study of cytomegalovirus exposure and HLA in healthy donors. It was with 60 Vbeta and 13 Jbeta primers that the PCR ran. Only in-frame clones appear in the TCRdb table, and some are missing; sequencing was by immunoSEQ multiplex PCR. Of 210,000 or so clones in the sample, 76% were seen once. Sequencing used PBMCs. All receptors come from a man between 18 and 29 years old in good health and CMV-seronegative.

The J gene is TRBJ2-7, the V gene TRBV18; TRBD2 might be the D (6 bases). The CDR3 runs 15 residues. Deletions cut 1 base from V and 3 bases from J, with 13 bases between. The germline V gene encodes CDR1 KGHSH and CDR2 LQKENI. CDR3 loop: CASSPQETSLYEQYF. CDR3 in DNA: TGTGCCAGCTCACCACAGGAGACTAGTCTCTACGAGCAGTACTTC.

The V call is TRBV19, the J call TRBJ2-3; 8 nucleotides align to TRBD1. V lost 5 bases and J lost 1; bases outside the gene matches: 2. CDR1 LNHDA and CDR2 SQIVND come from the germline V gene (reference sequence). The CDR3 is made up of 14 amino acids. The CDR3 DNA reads TGTGCCAGTAGTGCACAGGGGGGCACAGATACGCAGTATTTT. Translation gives CASSAQGGTDTQYF.

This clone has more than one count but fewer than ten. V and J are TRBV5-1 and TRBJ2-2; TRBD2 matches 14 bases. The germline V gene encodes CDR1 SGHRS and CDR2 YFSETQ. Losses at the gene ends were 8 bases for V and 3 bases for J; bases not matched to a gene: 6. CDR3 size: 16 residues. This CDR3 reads CASGTSGSPYTGELFF. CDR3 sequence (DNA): TGCGCCAGTGGGACTAGCGGGAGCCCCTACACCGGGGAGCTGTTTTTT.

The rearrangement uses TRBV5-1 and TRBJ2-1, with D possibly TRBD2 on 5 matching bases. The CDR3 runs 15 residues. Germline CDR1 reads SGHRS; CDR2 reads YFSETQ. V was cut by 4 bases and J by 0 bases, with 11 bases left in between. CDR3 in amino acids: CASSPTTSSYNEQFF. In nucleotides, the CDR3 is TGCGCCAGCAGCCCCACAACTAGCTCCTACAATGAGCAGTTCTTC.

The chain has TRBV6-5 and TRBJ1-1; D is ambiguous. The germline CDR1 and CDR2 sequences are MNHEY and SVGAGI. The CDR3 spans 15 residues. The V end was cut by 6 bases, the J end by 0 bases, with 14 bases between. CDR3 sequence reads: CASSSGSAMNTEAFF. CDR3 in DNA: TGTGCCAGCAGCTCCGGGTCAGCGATGAACACTGAAGCTTTCTTT.

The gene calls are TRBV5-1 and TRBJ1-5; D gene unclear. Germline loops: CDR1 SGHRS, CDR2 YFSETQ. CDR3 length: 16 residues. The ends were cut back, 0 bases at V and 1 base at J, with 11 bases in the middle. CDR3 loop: CASSLEPPGSNQPQHF. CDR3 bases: TGCGCCAGCAGCTTGGAACCCCCCGGGAGCAATCAGCCCCAGCATTTT.

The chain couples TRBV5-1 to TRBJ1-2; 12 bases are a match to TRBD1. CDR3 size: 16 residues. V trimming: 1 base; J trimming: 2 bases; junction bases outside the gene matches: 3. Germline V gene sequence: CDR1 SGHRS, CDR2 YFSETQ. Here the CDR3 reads CASSLQGTGGNYGYTF. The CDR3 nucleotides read TGCGCCAGCAGCTTGCAGGGGACAGGGGGCAACTATGGCTACACCTTC. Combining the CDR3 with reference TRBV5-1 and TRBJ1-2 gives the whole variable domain KAGVTQTPRYLIKTRGQQVTLSCSPISGHRSVSWYQQTPGQGLQFLFEYFSETQRNKGNFPGRFSGRQFSNSRSEMNVSTLELGDSALYLCASSLQGTGGNYGYTFGSGTRLTVV.

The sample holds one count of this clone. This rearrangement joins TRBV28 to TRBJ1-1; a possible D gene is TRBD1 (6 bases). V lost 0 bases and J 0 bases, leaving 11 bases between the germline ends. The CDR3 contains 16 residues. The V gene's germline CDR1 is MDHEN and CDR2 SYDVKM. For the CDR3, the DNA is TGTGCCAGCAGTTTATGGTCAGGGGTCTTGAACACTGAAGCTTTCTTT. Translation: CASSLWSGVLNTEAFF.